This passage covers 14 T cell receptor beta chains from one sample sequenced in a study of T cell repertoires in cytomegalovirus infection. TCRdb redid the calling of the reads with MiXCR, one entry per CDR3 protein. The sample lists 600,000 to 700,000 distinct CDR3 sequences, 33% occurring once. The antigens of these receptors remain unknown. Sequencing was performed on cultured PBMCs, taken from culture after CMV antigen stimulation. The origin of the receptors is a human donor in good health (CMV status not recorded). Some clones in this sample may be carry-over from other donors' samples.

This clonotype occurred a few times. V usage is TRBV7-2 and J usage is TRBJ2-1; no clear D gene. From germline, CDR1 is SGHTA and CDR2 FQGNSA. The CDR3 loop spans 14 amino acids. Trimming left V 1 base short and J 4 bases short, with 8 bases between. The CDR3 loop is CASSLELIYNEQFF. CDR3 in DNA: TGTGCCAGCAGCTTAGAACTTATTTACAATGAGCAGTTCTTC.

In its sample, this clonotype was seen a few times. The chain recombines TRBV2 with TRBJ1-1; D unclear. V dropped 6 bases and J dropped 4 bases, with 15 bases sitting between them. Germline V gene sequence: CDR1 SNHLY, CDR2 FYNNEI. This CDR3 has 14 residues. DNA for the CDR3: TGTGCCAGCAGCCTCCGGGTGGGAGTCACTGAAGCTTTCTTT. Translation: CASSLRVGVTEAFF.

This clonotype was seen once. The chain joins TRBV19 to TRBJ1-4, with D unclear. V was pared by 7 bases and J by 8 bases, with 11 bases between. The CDR3 covers 12 residues. Germline values: CDR1 LNHDA, CDR2 SQIVND (reference sequence). CDR3 DNA: TGTGCCAGTAAAAGCATATGGGAAAAACTGTTTTTT. As protein: CASKSIWEKLFF.

The chain links TRBV6-2 or TRBV6-3 to TRBJ1-1; 7 nucleotides align to TRBD1. The CDR3 covers 14 residues. The V gene's germline CDR1 is MNHEY and CDR2 SVGEGT. After removal of 4 bases from V and 9 bases from J, the junction contained 11 bases not matched to a gene. CDR3 sequence: CASSSIPRDRKAFF. CDR3 nucleotides: TGTGCCAGCAGTTCTATCCCCCGGGACAGAAAAGCTTTCTTT.

This clonotype was observed a handful of times. The rearrangement uses TRBV7-2 and TRBJ1-4; D call uncertain. The CDR3 is made up of 16 amino acids. Trimming removed 0 bases at V and 8 bases at J, with 16 bases between. The germline CDR1 and CDR2 sequences are SGHTA and FQGNSA. CDR3 nucleotides: TGTGCCAGCAGCTTAGCGCTAACACTCCCGGGCGAAAAACTGTTTTTT. It is translated as CASSLALTLPGEKLFF.

This clonotype was observed a few times. The gene calls are TRBV7-2 and TRBJ2-1; D is ambiguous. The germline V gene encodes CDR1 SGHTA and CDR2 FQGNSA. The CDR3 covers 15 residues. Between the trimmed V and J ends, which lost 5 bases and 9 bases, there was a span of 20 bases. In DNA, the CDR3 is TGTGCCAGCAGCCCAGCCCTGTTAAGGGCTTCTGAGCAGTTCTTC. Its protein is CASSPALLRASEQFF.

This clonotype was seen only a few times. CDR3 sequence reads: CASSLLPGQGFTEAFF. For the CDR3, the DNA is TGTGCCAGCAGCCTGTTACCGGGACAGGGGTTCACTGAAGCTTTCTTT. J is TRBJ1-1 and V is TRBV14, with 10 bases aligning to TRBD1. Looked up from germline, CDR1 is SGHDN and CDR2 is FVKESK. The CDR3 runs 16 residues. Germline trimming cut 4 bases from V and 4 bases from J; bases unmatched to any gene: 9.

In its sample, this clonotype was seen a few times. J is TRBJ2-3 and V is TRBV6-5; the D is unclear. CDR1 is MNHEY and CDR2 is SVGAGI in the germline V gene. This CDR3 region has 14 residues. Trimming took 8 bases from V and 6 from J, leaving 18 bases between them. CDR3 sequence (DNA): TGTGCCAGCGGTAATATACGGCGCCACGATACGCAGTATTTT. Translating it yields CASGNIRRHDTQYF.

V usage is TRBV7-9 and J usage is TRBJ2-5; a weak D match, TRBD1 (5 bases). Trimming cost V 3 bases and J 3 bases, with 8 bases left between them. Per germline, CDR1 SEHNR and CDR2 FQNEAQ (reference sequence). The length of the CDR3 is 13 residues. In DNA, the CDR3 is TGTGCCAGCAGCTTGTCCAGGGAAGAGACCCAGTACTTC. Translation: CASSLSREETQYF.

This clonotype was picked up many times. The V and J genes are TRBV12-3 or TRBV12-4 and TRBJ1-5; D remains unclear. V was clipped by 3 bases and J by 2 bases, with 11 bases between them. CDR3 length equals 15 residues. The CDR3 coding sequence is TGTGCCAGCAGTTTGGCCCTTATGGGCAATCAGCCCCAGCATTTT. It codes for CASSLALMGNQPQHF.

The rearrangement links TRBV10-2 to TRBJ2-4; TRBD1 matches at 8 bases. Trimming at V came to 5 bases and at J to 4 bases, leaving 4 bases not matched to a gene. Germline V gives CDR1 WSHSY, CDR2 SAAADI. This CDR3 is built from 14 residues. The CDR3 nucleotides are TGCGCCAGCAGTTCCGGACAGGGAAAAAACATTCAGTACTTC. This gives the protein CASSSGQGKNIQYF.

The J gene is TRBJ1-6, the V gene TRBV20-1; possibly TRBD1 for D (5 bases). V was shortened by 0 bases and J by 5 bases, with 14 bases between the two germline ends. The CDR3 runs 16 residues. The V gene's germline CDR1 is DFQATT and CDR2 SNEGSKA (reference sequence). The CDR3, as DNA: TGCAGTGCTAGAGAGCCGTCAGGGTTCGATAATTCACCCCTCCACTTT. Its protein is CSAREPSGFDNSPLHF.

The chain links TRBV7-2 to TRBJ1-5; TRBD1 might be the D (6 bases). Germline V gene data show CDR1 as SGHTA and CDR2 as FQGNSA. Trimming took off 3 bases at V and 9 bases at J, with 12 bases between the two ends. The CDR3 has 13 residues. CDR3 region: CASSFTGTRPQHF. The DNA of the CDR3 is TGTGCCAGCAGCTTCACAGGGACGAGGCCCCAGCATTTT.

This clonotype was observed once. CDR3 residues: CASSSATGRSNQPQHF. CDR3 nucleotides: TGTGCCAGTAGCAGTGCGACAGGACGTAGCAATCAGCCCCAGCATTTT. The chain uses TRBV19 and TRBJ1-5; tentative D call: TRBD1 (6 bases). The CDR3 totals 16 residues. Between the trimmed V and J ends, which lost 6 bases and 0 bases, there was a span of 15 bases. CDR1 and CDR2 from the germline V gene are LNHDA and SQIVND (reference sequence).